What follows are 24 T cell receptor beta chains derived from one specimen sequenced in a study of blood T cell repertoires in COVID-19. This table comes from immunoSEQ multiplex PCR, and its TCRdb copy is limited to in-frame clones, with some not included. The table includes 30,000 to 40,000 clones, 65% to 90% detected once. Sequencing was done on a sample of peripheral blood. These receptor sequences come from a woman aged 55-69 years with active COVID-19.

The count of this clone is one. J is TRBJ1-6 and V is TRBV4-2; D uncertain. Trimming removed 1 base at V and 6 bases at J, with 4 bases between. CDR1 and CDR2 (germline): LGHNA, YNFKEQ. This CDR3 is 13 amino acids long. The CDR3: CASSQVSNSPLHF. Here the CDR3 DNA reads TGTGCCAGCAGCCAAGTCAGTAATTCACCCCTCCACTTT.

The chain employs TRBV18 and TRBJ2-2; TRBD2 matches at 8 bases. The V gene end was trimmed by 2 bases and the J gene end by 4 bases; junction bases not matched to a gene: 6. Looked up from germline, CDR1 is KGHSH and CDR2 is LQKENI. The CDR3 extends over 16 amino acids. The CDR3 DNA sequence: TGTGCCAGCTCACCAGAAGTAGCGGGACCCACCGGGGAGCTGTTTTTT. Its translation: CASSPEVAGPTGELFF.

V is TRBV6-6 and J is TRBJ1-1, with TRBD1 identical over 7 bases. The CDR3 has 15 residues. The V and J ends lost 5 bases and 7 bases, in that order; junction bases with no gene match: 13. Germline V gives CDR1 MNHNY, CDR2 SVGAGI (reference sequence). CDR3 sequence reads: CASSPSPGQQLEAFF. The CDR3 DNA reads TGTGCCAGCAGTCCCTCCCCGGGACAGCAACTTGAAGCTTTCTTT.

This chain uses TRBV5-1 with TRBJ2-2; D gene unclear. The CDR3 runs 14 residues. Between the trimmed V and J ends, which lost 3 bases and 1 base, there was a span of 7 bases. The germline V gene encodes CDR1 SGHRS and CDR2 YFSETQ. CDR3 nucleotide sequence: TGCGCCAGCAGCTCTTACAGGAACACCGGGGAGCTGTTTTTT. Its protein is CASSSYRNTGELFF.

The rearrangement links TRBV7-8 to TRBJ2-7; 10 bases map to TRBD2. V shed 10 bases and J 5 bases; nucleotides not matched to a gene: 14. Germline loops: CDR1 SGHVS, CDR2 FQNEAQ. The CDR3 has 15 amino acids. CDR3 sequence: CATIARASGSNEQYF. CDR3 DNA sequence: TGTGCCACCATAGCCCGGGCTAGCGGGAGTAACGAGCAGTACTTC.

The chain joins TRBV27 to TRBJ1-5; perhaps TRBD1 as D (6 bases). The CDR3 has 17 amino acids. The V end lost 1 base, the J end lost 3 bases, and 16 bases lay between the germline ends. Germline V gene data show CDR1 as MNHEY and CDR2 as SMNVEV (reference sequence). CDR3 DNA: TGTGCCAGCAGTTTATATTCCCCTCGACAGGTCAATCAGCCCCAGCATTTT. This encodes CASSLYSPRQVNQPQHF.

In DNA, the CDR3 is TGTGCCAGCAGCTCCAACCCAGGGGATACTGAAGCTTTCTTT. Translated: CASSSNPGDTEAFF. V and J are TRBV7-3 and TRBJ1-1, with D perhaps TRBD1 (6 bases). V dropped 4 bases and J dropped 5 bases, with 14 bases sitting between them. Germline V gives CDR1 SGHTA, CDR2 FQGTGA. The CDR3 consists of 14 residues.

The V and J genes are TRBV3-1 (or the pseudogene TRBV3-2) and TRBJ1-6; the match to TRBD1 covers 10 bases. Germline CDR1 reads LGHDT; CDR2 reads YNNKEL (reference sequence). V lost 4 bases and J lost 9; bases outside the gene matches: 6. The length of the CDR3 is 15 residues. In DNA form, the CDR3 reads TGTGCCAGCAGCCCTTGGACAGGGGGTATTTCACCCCTCCACTTT. Amino acid sequence: CASSPWTGGISPLHF.

V usage is TRBV25-1 and J usage is TRBJ1-6; D may be TRBD1 (5 bases). The length of the CDR3 is 15 residues. Germline lookup yields CDR1 MGHDK and CDR2 SYGVNS. V lost 4 bases, J lost 4 bases, and 11 bases lay in between. For the CDR3, the DNA is TGTGCCAGCAGTGGTGGGGCGCTGTATAATTCACCCCTCCACTTT. Protein sequence: CASSGGALYNSPLHF.

V and J are TRBV28 and TRBJ1-5; 9 bases fit TRBD1. Trimming cost V 6 bases and J 6 bases; bases outside gene matches: 6. Germline values: CDR1 MDHEN, CDR2 SYDVKM. CDR3 size: 14 residues. The CDR3, as DNA: TGTGCCAGCAGCCCCACAGGGGGCGTTCAGCCCCAGCATTTT. Translation: CASSPTGGVQPQHF. Based on the CDR3 plus reference TRBV28 and TRBJ1-5, the full variable domain is DVKVTQSSRYLVKRTGEKVFLECVQDMDHENMFWYRQDPGLGLRLIYFSYDVKMKEKGDIPEGYSVSREKKERFSLILESASTNQTSMYLCASSPTGGVQPQHFGDGTRLSIL.

This chain uses TRBV28 with TRBJ2-7, with 10 bases lining up with TRBD1. The CDR3 is made up of 15 amino acids. V trimming: 4 bases; J trimming: 2 bases; junction bases outside the gene matches: 5. The germline gives CDR1 MDHEN, CDR2 SYDVKM. The chain's CDR3 is CASSWTGGRTYEQYF. Written as DNA, the CDR3 is TGTGCCAGCAGTTGGACAGGGGGTCGAACCTACGAGCAGTACTTC. The whole variable domain, remainder taken from reference TRBV28 and TRBJ2-7, is DVKVTQSSRYLVKRTGEKVFLECVQDMDHENMFWYRQDPGLGLRLIYFSYDVKMKEKGDIPEGYSVSREKKERFSLILESASTNQTSMYLCASSWTGGRTYEQYFGPGTRLTVT.

The genes are TRBV6-5 and TRBJ1-1, with TRBD1 matching over 7 bases. The CDR3 covers 13 residues. The ends lost 4 bases at V and 5 bases at J; junction bases unmatched: 4. Germline CDR1 reads MNHEY; CDR2 reads SVGAGI. The CDR3 DNA is TGTGCCAGCAGTTGGACAGGTAGTACTGAAGCTTTCTTT. Amino acids: CASSWTGSTEAFF.

This chain uses TRBV6-5 with TRBJ2-5; the match to TRBD1 covers 7 bases. The CDR3 has 13 residues. The ends lost 5 bases at V and 5 bases at J; junction bases unmatched: 5. Germline CDR1 reads MNHEY; CDR2 reads SVGAGI. The CDR3 nucleotides read TGTGCCAGCAGTAGACAGGGTTTGGAGACCCAGTACTTC. Amino acids: CASSRQGLETQYF.

CDR3 protein: CASSLGQPVYYGYTF. CDR3 nucleotides: TGTGCCAGCAGCTTGGGACAGCCCGTATACTATGGCTACACCTTC. The chain combines TRBV11-2 with TRBJ1-2; 7 bases match TRBD1. Germline lookup yields CDR1 SGHAT and CDR2 FQNNGV. The V gene end was trimmed by 3 bases and the J gene end by 3 bases; junction bases not matched to a gene: 7. The CDR3 is 15 residues long.

This rearrangement joins TRBV3-1 (or the pseudogene TRBV3-2) to TRBJ2-1, with 14 bases matching TRBD2. The CDR3 covers 14 residues. Germline loops: CDR1 LGHDT, CDR2 YNNKEL (reference sequence). Germline trimming cut 7 bases from V and 8 bases from J; bases unmatched to any gene: 4. CDR3: CASMTSGGAHEQFF. The CDR3 region has the DNA TGTGCCAGCATGACTAGCGGGGGGGCCCATGAGCAGTTCTTC.

The chain recombines TRBV7-9 with TRBJ2-1; weak D call: TRBD2 (6 bases). Deletions cut 1 base from V and 8 bases from J, with 12 bases between. From germline, CDR1 is SEHNR and CDR2 FQNEAQ (reference sequence). This CDR3 is 14 amino acids long. The CDR3 sequence is CASSLGFGEDEQFF. DNA for the CDR3: TGTGCCAGCAGCTTAGGATTCGGGGAGGATGAGCAGTTCTTC.

The V gene is TRBV27, the J gene TRBJ2-1; D ambiguous. The CDR3 length is 13 residues. Trimming took 3 bases from V and 2 from J, leaving 5 bases between them. In germline, CDR1 is MNHEY, CDR2 SMNVEV (reference sequence). As DNA, the CDR3 is TGTGCCAGCAGTTTGCAGGCCTACAATGAGCAGTTCTTC. It specifies CASSLQAYNEQFF.

The genes are TRBV28 and TRBJ1-3; 9 nucleotides align to TRBD1. The CDR3 runs 15 residues. CDR1 is MDHEN, CDR2 SYDVKM, per germline. V shed 2 bases, J shed 2 bases, and the junction held 1 base outside the gene matches. CDR3 in amino acids: CASSLGTGTGNTIYF. As DNA, the CDR3 is TGTGCCAGCAGTTTAGGGACAGGGACTGGAAACACCATATATTTT.

This clone was recorded a few times. The rearrangement joins TRBV14 to TRBJ1-4; D possibly corresponds to TRBD1 (5 bases). This CDR3 spans 15 amino acids. V was clipped by 0 bases and J by 5 bases, with 10 bases between them. CDR1 and CDR2 (germline): SGHDN, FVKESK. For the CDR3, the DNA is TGTGCCAGCAGCCAAGAGCCGGGACTAAATGAAAAACTGTTTTTT. Protein product: CASSQEPGLNEKLFF.

This chain joins TRBV5-1 and TRBJ1-2; D not certain. This CDR3 comprises 14 residues. The V end was cut by 0 bases, the J end by 7 bases, with 13 bases between. From germline, CDR1 is SGHRS and CDR2 YFSETQ. CDR3 DNA: TGCGCCAGCAGCTTGGACACAAGTAGCCTTGGCTACACCTTC. Residues: CASSLDTSSLGYTF.

The V call is TRBV12-1, the J call TRBJ2-4; the listed D gene, TRBD1, was not tested against the DNA. TRBV12-1 is a pseudogene locus. This CDR3 has 18 amino acids. CDR3 nucleotides: TGTGCCAGCAGCCAGTTCGGGACAGCCATGCTAGCCAAAAACATTCAGTACTTC. Translated: CASSQFGTAMLAKNIQYF.

The rearrangement links TRBV12-1 to TRBJ2-5; TRBD2, as called in the table, went unchecked against the DNA. TRBV12-1 is reported as a pseudogene. This CDR3 is built from 16 residues. The CDR3 DNA sequence: TGTGCCAGCAGCTTTTGGTGCGGGGGGAGAGGGGAGACCCAGTACTTC. Translating it yields CASSFWCGGRGETQYF.

V usage is TRBV3-1 (or the pseudogene TRBV3-2) and J usage is TRBJ1-2, with 8 bases fitting TRBD1. This CDR3 region has 16 residues. Looked up from germline, CDR1 is LGHDT and CDR2 is YNNKEL (reference sequence). Trimming removed 4 bases from V and 8 bases from J; junction bases left unmatched: 15. The CDR3 protein is CASSPNPGTGYSGYTF. CDR3 sequence (DNA): TGTGCCAGCAGCCCAAATCCCGGGACAGGCTATTCGGGCTACACCTTC.

The rearrangement joins TRBV3-1 (or the pseudogene TRBV3-2) to TRBJ1-4; D possibly corresponds to TRBD1 (6 bases). Per germline, CDR1 LGHDT and CDR2 YNNKEL (reference sequence). CDR3 length: 13 residues. The V gene lost 0 bases and the J gene lost 11 bases, with 10 bases spanning the gap. The CDR3 reads CASSQDGGDKLFF. CDR3 nucleotides: TGTGCCAGCAGCCAAGATGGGGGCGATAAACTGTTTTTT.